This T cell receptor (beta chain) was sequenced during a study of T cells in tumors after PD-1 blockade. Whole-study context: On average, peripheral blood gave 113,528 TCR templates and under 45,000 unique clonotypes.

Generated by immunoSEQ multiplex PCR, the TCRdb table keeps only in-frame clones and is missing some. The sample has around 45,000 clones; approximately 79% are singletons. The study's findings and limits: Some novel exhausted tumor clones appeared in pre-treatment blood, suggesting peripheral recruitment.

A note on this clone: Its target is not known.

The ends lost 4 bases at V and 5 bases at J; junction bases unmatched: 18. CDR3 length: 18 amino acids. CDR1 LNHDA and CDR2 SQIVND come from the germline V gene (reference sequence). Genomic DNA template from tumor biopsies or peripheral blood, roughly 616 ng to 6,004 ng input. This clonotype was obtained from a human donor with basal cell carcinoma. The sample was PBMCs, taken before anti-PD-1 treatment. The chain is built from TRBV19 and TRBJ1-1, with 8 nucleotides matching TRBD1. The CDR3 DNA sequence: TGTGCCAGTAGTACACACAGGGGGTCGGCGTCACTCGGGACTGAAGCTTTCTTT. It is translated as CASSTHRGSASLGTEAFF.